This entry is about one T cell receptor (beta chain). Its specificity is unknown. This entry comes from a study of OX40 agonist ivuxolimab in advanced cancers. Study observations and caveats: The specificity for antigen of the expanded peripheral T cells was not determined. CD8+ T cells averaged more expanded clones than CD4+. Clonal expansion was seen in CD4+ and CD8+ blood T cells by week 6 at 0.1 to 3.0 mg/kg.

Sequenced by immunoSEQ multiplex PCR; TCRdb stores in-frame clones only, minus some. This table holds approximately 68,000 clones, over 70% found once. The length of the CDR3 is 14 residues. Germline CDR1 SGHNT, CDR2 YENEEA. Trimming cost V 3 bases and J 5 bases, with 12 bases left between them. This TCR came from an adult with an advanced solid tumor such as melanoma, head and neck, liver or kidney cancer. The V call is TRBV11-3, the J call TRBJ2-3; D is possibly TRBD1 (8 bases). The material sequenced was CD4+ or CD8+ T cells sorted from blood, taken in a trial of the OX40 agonist ivuxolimab. CDR3 loop: CASSLTGEGDTQYF. CDR3 bases: TGTGCCAGCAGCTTGACAGGGGAGGGAGATACGCAGTATTTT.